This T cell receptor beta chain is drawn from a study of Tregs in tolerant kidney transplant recipients. About the study: Recipients received nonmyeloablative bone marrow transplants from related graft donors, with transient mixed chimerism.

Regarding this clone: Its specificity is not known.

This CDR3 has 18 residues. Per the germline V gene, CDR1 is SGDLS and CDR2 is YYNGEE. V gave up 3 bases and J gave up 3 bases; unmatched junction bases: 8. Libraries were prepared by immunoSEQ multiplex PCR; TCRdb keeps only in-frame clonotypes and omits some of them. In the table there are 50,000 to 85,000 clones, about nine tenths of which are singletons. General study results and limits: Expanding Tregs on activated donor B cells appeared to best identify donor-specific TCRbeta clones. The small number of patients limits these findings pending further validation.

This TCR came from a human donor who received a combined kidney and bone marrow transplant. The sequences come from CD8+ T cells from blood, collected before the transplant. The gene calls are TRBV9 and TRBJ2-1; 14 bases match TRBD2. The CDR3 nucleotides read TGTGCCAGCAGCGCCCCGACTAGCGGGGGGGCTCTCTACAATGAGCAGTTCTTC. Amino acids: CASSAPTSGGALYNEQFF.